Listed here are 27 T cell receptor beta chains from one sample, sequenced in a study of T cells after yellow fever vaccination. TCRdb re-derived calls from the 5' RACE reads in MiXCR, one entry per CDR3 protein. The table shows under 95,000 distinct CDR3 sequences, with about 7.2% occurring only once. The sample here was CD8+ T cells sorted from PBMCs, taken more than 8 days after the first yellow fever vaccination. These receptors came from a man aged 18 to 30 who received the YFV17D yellow fever vaccine.

This clonotype was seen more than once but under ten times. The chain uses TRBV7-8 and TRBJ1-5, with 7 bases aligning to TRBD1. The CDR3 runs 15 residues. Germline V lookup: CDR1 SGHVS, CDR2 FQNEAQ. After removal of 3 bases from V and 6 bases from J, the junction contained 8 bases not matched to a gene. The chain's CDR3 is CASSFGTGAGQPQHF. DNA for the CDR3: TGTGCCAGCAGCTTCGGTACAGGGGCCGGTCAGCCCCAGCATTTT.

This clonotype has only a few counts. V is TRBV6-2 or TRBV6-3 and J is TRBJ1-2; D unclear. The CDR3 has 12 amino acids. Germline values: CDR1 MNHEY, CDR2 SVGEGT. V gave up 2 bases and J gave up 5 bases, with 6 bases separating them. CDR3 sequence reads: CASSYDFYGYTF. CDR3 DNA: TGTGCCAGCAGTTACGACTTTTATGGCTACACCTTC.

This clonotype has ten or more counts. J is TRBJ2-1 and V is TRBV29-1, with 7 bases that match TRBD2. The V gene end was trimmed by 4 bases and the J gene end by 6 bases; junction bases not matched to a gene: 6. CDR3 length equals 13 residues. CDR1 is SQVTM, CDR2 ANQGSEA, per germline. This CDR3 reads CSVGLADFNEQFF. The CDR3 DNA reads as TGCAGCGTTGGTCTAGCGGACTTCAATGAGCAGTTCTTC.

In its sample, this clonotype was seen many times. This rearrangement joins TRBV20-1 to TRBJ1-5; D not certain. The CDR3 covers 12 residues. Between the trimmed V and J ends, which lost 2 bases and 1 base, there was a span of 3 bases. Germline CDR1 DFQATT, CDR2 SNEGSKA (reference sequence). In nucleotides, the CDR3 is TGCAGTGCTAGAAAGAGCAATCAGCCCCAGCATTTT. This gives the protein CSARKSNQPQHF.

This clonotype was detected a few times. The CDR3 loop reads CASREGHHGLYEQYF. In nucleotides, the CDR3 is TGTGCCAGCAGGGAGGGACACCATGGCCTATACGAGCAGTACTTC. V and J are TRBV2 and TRBJ2-7; possibly TRBD1 or TRBD2 for D (6 bases each). This CDR3 is built from 15 residues. The V gene lost 6 bases and the J gene lost 4 bases, with 19 bases spanning the gap. The germline V gene has CDR1 SNHLY and CDR2 FYNNEI.

The chain couples TRBV7-2 to TRBJ2-7, with 9 bases lining up with TRBD1. J lost 0 bases, V lost 1 base, and 4 bases had no gene match. The CDR3 has 16 residues. In germline, CDR1 is SGHTA, CDR2 FQGNSA. The CDR3 DNA reads as TGTGCCAGCAGCTTAGAACCGGGACAGGGCTCCTACGAGCAGTACTTC. Amino acids: CASSLEPGQGSYEQYF.

CDR3 region: CASSQYTDTQYF. The CDR3 bases are TGCGCCAGCAGCCAATACACAGATACGCAGTATTTT. The chain joins TRBV4-1 to TRBJ2-3; no clear D gene. V lost 2 bases to trimming and J lost 2 bases, with 2 bases between them. Germline CDR1 MGHRA, CDR2 YSYEKL. This CDR3 spans 12 amino acids.

The sample holds a few counts of this clonotype. The V gene is TRBV4-1, the J gene TRBJ2-1, with 10 bases lining up with TRBD2. V shed 4 bases and J 4 bases; nucleotides not matched to a gene: 10. The germline gives CDR1 MGHRA, CDR2 YSYEKL. The CDR3 has 17 amino acids. In DNA, the CDR3 is TGCGCCAGCAGCCTTAAAGGGGCTAGCGGGGGATACAATGAGCAGTTCTTC. It is translated as CASSLKGASGGYNEQFF.

Many counts were recorded for this clonotype. The J gene is TRBJ2-1, the V gene TRBV7-2; no clear D. This CDR3 has 13 amino acids. Trimming took 6 bases from V and 7 from J, leaving 13 bases between them. From germline, CDR1 is SGHTA and CDR2 FQGNSA. The DNA of the CDR3 is TGTGCCAGCAGTCCGGCGCAGTGGAATGAGCAGTTCTTC. Protein product: CASSPAQWNEQFF.

A few counts support this clonotype. The chain has TRBV7-9 and TRBJ2-5; TRBD2 aligns across 9 bases. V lost 0 bases and J lost 5; bases outside the gene matches: 4. CDR1 is SEHNR, CDR2 FQNEAQ, per germline (reference sequence). The CDR3 length is 15 residues. The CDR3, as DNA: TGTGCCAGCAGCTTAGCCCTAGCGGGGCGGGAGACCCAGTACTTC. Translation gives CASSLALAGRETQYF.

This clonotype was seen at least ten times. The rearrangement joins TRBV5-1 to TRBJ2-5; TRBD2 aligns across 11 bases. Germline lookup yields CDR1 SGHRS and CDR2 YFSETQ. This CDR3 has 15 amino acids. Germline trimming cut 4 bases from V and 2 bases from J; bases unmatched to any gene: 4. In DNA form, the CDR3 reads TGCGCCAGCAGCCAACCTAGCGGGGGGCAAGAGACCCAGTACTTC. It codes for CASSQPSGGQETQYF.

J is TRBJ1-5 and V is TRBV4-1, with D possibly matching TRBD1 (5 bases). V dropped 2 bases and J dropped 9 bases, with 11 bases sitting between them. CDR3 length: 13 amino acids. Germline V gives CDR1 MGHRA, CDR2 YSYEKL. CDR3 DNA sequence: TGCGCCAGCAGCCAAAAGGAGGGGTGGCCCCAGCATTTT. Translation: CASSQKEGWPQHF.

This clonotype occurred many times. This rearrangement joins TRBV6-2 or TRBV6-3 to TRBJ2-1; the D is unclear. Trimming removed 3 bases from V and 5 bases from J, with 11 bases in between. The CDR3 is 14 amino acids. The germline CDR1 and CDR2 sequences are MNHEY and SVGEGT. The CDR3 DNA reads TGTGCCAGCAGTTATTTAAGGGCAGACAATGAGCAGTTCTTC. Its translation: CASSYLRADNEQFF.

Many counts were recorded for this clonotype. The rearrangement uses TRBV7-8 and TRBJ2-3; no definite D call. V shed 4 bases and J shed 7 bases, with 12 bases lying between them. The CDR3 runs 13 residues. Germline V lookup: CDR1 SGHVS, CDR2 FQNEAQ. The CDR3 loop reads CASSSHLGNTQYF. Written as DNA, the CDR3 is TGTGCCAGCAGCTCCCATCTAGGCAATACGCAGTATTTT.

This clonotype was detected ten times or more. The V gene is TRBV29-1, the J gene TRBJ2-2; 7 nucleotides line up with TRBD2. After removal of 0 bases from V and 5 bases from J, the junction contained 3 bases not matched to a gene. Germline V gene sequence: CDR1 SQVTM, CDR2 ANQGSEA. The CDR3 loop spans 14 amino acids. The CDR3 coding sequence is TGCAGCGTTGAAGATTGGGAGGGGACCGGGGAGCTGTTTTTT. This encodes CSVEDWEGTGELFF.

This clonotype was recorded at least ten times. The chain carries TRBV7-2 and TRBJ1-1, with D hard to call. This CDR3 comprises 13 residues. The V gene lost 5 bases and the J gene lost 1 base, with 8 bases spanning the gap. The germline V gene encodes CDR1 SGHTA and CDR2 FQGNSA. The CDR3 reads CASSERTNTEAFF. Written as DNA, the CDR3 is TGTGCCAGCAGCGAACGGACGAACACTGAAGCTTTCTTT.

This clonotype has only a few counts. The rearrangement joins TRBV5-1 to TRBJ2-7, with TRBD1 identical over 8 bases. The CDR3 is 14 residues long. Per germline, CDR1 SGHRS and CDR2 YFSETQ. Losses at the gene ends were 4 bases for V and 6 bases for J; bases not matched to a gene: 9. The DNA of the CDR3 is TGCGCCAGCAGCCCATGGACAGGGCTTGGCGAGCAGTACGTC. Its translation: CASSPWTGLGEQYV.

This clonotype was detected only a few times. The chain is built from TRBV16 and TRBJ2-6, with 8 bases matching TRBD1. CDR1 and CDR2 from the germline V gene are KGHSY and FQNENV. With 4 bases clipped from V and 3 bases from J, the junction kept 11 bases outside the gene matches. The CDR3 runs 18 residues. CDR3 DNA: TGTGCCAGCAGCCCTTACGGGACAGGAGGGGATGGGGCCAACGTCCTGACTTTC. This gives the protein CASSPYGTGGDGANVLTF.

The table lists this clonotype with a few counts. The J gene is TRBJ2-7, the V gene TRBV25-1; 9 bases fit TRBD1. The CDR3 covers 15 residues. CDR1 is MGHDK and CDR2 is SYGVNS in the germline V gene. The CDR3 sequence: CAGIPGTGRKGALPV. The CDR3 bases are TGTGCCGGCATACCCGGGACAGGGAGAAAAGGGGCCCTCCCCGTC.

This clonotype came up many times. This chain uses TRBV29-1 with TRBJ1-1; no reliable D call. The V and J ends lost 4 bases and 0 bases respectively, with 9 bases between them. This CDR3 contains 13 residues. The germline V gene encodes CDR1 SQVTM and CDR2 ANQGSEA. The CDR3 sequence: CSVAFGLNTEAFF. Written as DNA, the CDR3 is TGCAGCGTTGCTTTTGGGCTGAACACTGAAGCTTTCTTT.

A word on this clonotype: A much larger clone sits a single nucleotide away, making a read error possible. The chain joins TRBV7-6 to TRBJ2-1, with D possibly called TRBD1 or TRBD2 (5 bases each). CDR3 length equals 14 residues. In germline, CDR1 is SGHVS, CDR2 FNYEAQ. The CDR3 nucleotides are TGTGCCAGCAGCTTAGGGGGGACCTACAATGAGCATTTCTTC. Its protein product is CASSLGGTYNEHFF. Looking up the rest from reference TRBV7-6 and TRBJ2-1 gives the full variable domain: GAGVSQSPRYKVTKRGQDVALRCDPISGHVSLYWYRQALGQGPEFLTYFNYEAQQDKSGLPNDRFSAERPEGSISTLTIQRTEQRDSAMYRCASSLGGTYNEHFFGPGTRLTVL.

Concerning this clonotype itself: Germline and junction disagree at one end, which may indicate a read error. The chain recombines TRBV7-9 with TRBJ1-2; no firm D call. The CDR3 spans 11 residues. Germline V CDR1 and CDR2: SEHNR, FQNEAQ (reference sequence). As DNA, the CDR3 is TGTGCCAGCGGCTTCGAAGAAGGCTACACCTTC. It is translated as CASGFEEGYTF. The variable domain in full, completed from reference TRBV7-9 and TRBJ1-2, reads DTGVSQNPRHKITKRGQNVTFRCDPISEHNRLYWYRQTLGQGPEFLTYFQNEAQLEKSRLLSDRFSAERPKGSFSTLEIQRTEQGDSAMYLCASGFEEGYTFGSGTRLTVV.

This clonotype was observed at least ten times. The chain has TRBV4-1 and TRBJ2-1, with TRBD2 matching 9 bases. Germline V gene sequence: CDR1 MGHRA, CDR2 YSYEKL. CDR3 length: 17 amino acids. Losses at the gene ends were 0 bases for V and 9 bases for J; bases not matched to a gene: 12. CDR3 loop: CASSQDPQRGALAEQFF. The CDR3 region has the DNA TGCGCCAGCAGCCAAGACCCCCAGCGGGGGGCCCTGGCTGAGCAGTTCTTC.

The sample holds many counts of this clonotype. The chain uses TRBV27 and TRBJ1-5, with D unclear. Germline V gene lookup returns CDR1 MNHEY and CDR2 SMNVEV (reference sequence). CDR3 size: 12 residues. V was shortened by 4 bases and J by 6 bases, with 7 bases between the two germline ends. The CDR3 here is CASSSGGQPQHF. The DNA of the CDR3 is TGTGCCAGCAGTTCCGGAGGTCAGCCCCAGCATTTT.

This clonotype was counted only a few times. This sequence joins TRBV11-2 and TRBJ2-1; TRBD1 matches at 7 bases. The CDR3 extends over 18 amino acids. Germline CDR1 and CDR2: SGHAT and FQNNGV. With V trimmed by 5 bases and J by 4 bases, 17 bases remained unmatched. CDR3 protein: CASSHLPGQRPAYNEQFF. Here the CDR3 DNA reads TGTGCCAGCAGCCACTTACCGGGACAGCGCCCCGCTTACAATGAGCAGTTCTTC.

This clonotype was recorded a few times. J is TRBJ2-2 and V is TRBV7-7; possibly TRBD2 for D (5 bases). Between the trimmed V and J ends, which lost 4 bases and 0 bases, there was a span of 12 bases. The CDR3 loop spans 16 amino acids. Per the germline V gene, CDR1 is SSHAT and CDR2 is FNYEAQ (reference sequence). The CDR3: CASSSTTITNTGELFF. For the CDR3, the DNA is TGTGCCAGCAGCTCGACGACTATTACGAACACCGGGGAGCTGTTTTTT. The full variable domain, in which reference TRBV7-7 and TRBJ2-2 provide the parts outside the CDR3, is GAGVSQSPRYKVTKRGQDVTLRCDPISSHATLYWYQQALGQGPEFLTYFNYEAQPDKSGLPSDRFSAERPEGSISTLTIQRTEQRDSAMYRCASSSTTITNTGELFFGEGSRLTVL.

This clonotype was seen many times. The chain couples TRBV11-1 to TRBJ2-1; the match to TRBD2 covers 11 bases. From germline, CDR1 is SGHAT and CDR2 FQDESV (reference sequence). Trimming took 6 bases from V and 0 from J; bases not matched to a gene: 10. The CDR3 totals 18 residues. The CDR3 DNA reads TGTGCCAGCAGTCCCTCAACTAGCGGGGGAGCCTCCTACAATGAGCAGTTCTTC. It is translated as CASSPSTSGGASYNEQFF.